Following are 18 T cell receptor beta chains from one sample sequenced in a study of blood T cell repertoires in COVID-19 (dated by TCRdb to the early 2020s). Receptors were amplified or captured by the immunoSEQ multiplex PCR assay. In its TCRdb copy, this immuneACCESS table keeps in-frame sequences only and misses some clones. Where compared with another copy, unresolved V genes explain less than half of these, and the others have no known cause. Recorded for this sample are under 110,000 clones; over 80% of them occurred a single time. 15% to 20% of the sample goes to the ten largest clones. Sequencing used peripheral blood. The source of these receptors is a man in his fifties with acute or convalescent COVID-19.

This chain joins TRBV5-6 and TRBJ1-1, with D possibly being TRBD1 (6 bases). There are 15 residues in the CDR3. Germline values: CDR1 SGHDT, CDR2 YYEEEE. Deletions cut 3 bases from V and 3 bases from J, with 15 bases between. In DNA, the CDR3 is TGTGCCAGCAGCTCAACACAGGGTGTACACACTGAAGCTTTCTTT. It specifies CASSSTQGVHTEAFF.

The rearrangement uses TRBV5-1 and TRBJ1-6; weak D call: TRBD1 (6 bases). The CDR3 consists of 14 residues. Germline assignment: CDR1 SGHRS and CDR2 YFSETQ. Trimming took off 0 bases at V and 8 bases at J, with 9 bases between the two ends. The CDR3 nucleotides read TGCGCCAGCAGCTTGGGACAGGAGGATTCACCCCTCCACTTT. Its protein is CASSLGQEDSPLHF.

V and J are TRBV6-6 and TRBJ2-3; 15 nucleotides agree with TRBD2. The CDR3 runs 18 residues. V shed 5 bases, J shed 0 bases, and the junction held 6 bases outside the gene matches. Germline V gene data show CDR1 as MNHNY and CDR2 as SVGAGI (reference sequence). The CDR3 DNA sequence: TGTGCCAGCAGTCTTCGGACTAGCGGGGGGGCCAGCACAGATACGCAGTATTTT. It yields the protein CASSLRTSGGASTDTQYF.

J is TRBJ1-1 and V is TRBV5-4, with a tentative D call TRBD1 (5 bases). The CDR3 totals 13 residues. CDR1 SGHNT and CDR2 YYREEE come from the germline V gene (reference sequence). Trimming stripped 4 bases from V and 4 bases from J, with 11 bases between. This CDR3 reads CASSGGTGTEAFF. The CDR3 DNA sequence: TGTGCCAGCAGCGGGGGGACGGGCACTGAAGCTTTCTTT.

The chain employs TRBV5-5 and TRBJ1-1; D remains unclear. Germline lookup yields CDR1 SGHKS and CDR2 YYEKEE (reference sequence). Trimming shortened V by 0 bases and J by 4 bases, and 10 bases separated the two germline ends. The CDR3 runs to 14 residues. CDR3 protein: CASSLGGGGTEAFF. CDR3 DNA sequence: TGTGCCAGCAGCTTGGGGGGAGGAGGCACTGAAGCTTTCTTT. Full variable domain (remainder filled in from reference TRBV5-5 and TRBJ1-1): DAGVTQSPTHLIKTRGQQVTLRCSPISGHKSVSWYQQVLGQGPQFIFQYYEKEERGRGNFPDRFSARQFPNYSSELNVNALLLGDSALYLCASSLGGGGTEAFFGQGTRLTVV.

V gene TRBV10-1 combines with J gene TRBJ1-1; 10 bases are shared with TRBD1. The germline CDR1 and CDR2 sequences are WNHNN and SYGVQD (reference sequence). V shed 2 bases and J 10 bases; nucleotides not matched to a gene: 4. This CDR3 contains 13 residues. The CDR3 sequence is CASSEPGQGRAFF. CDR3 nucleotides: TGCGCCAGCAGTGAGCCGGGACAGGGGCGAGCTTTCTTT.

This chain uses TRBV5-1 with TRBJ2-3; D may be TRBD2 (7 bases). The ends were cut back, 0 bases at V and 3 bases at J, with 14 bases in the middle. Germline CDR1 is SGHRS and CDR2 is YFSETQ. The CDR3 loop spans 16 amino acids. The CDR3 DNA is TGCGCCAGCAGCTTGGCCTTGCGGGGGCTGACAGATACGCAGTATTTT. It translates to CASSLALRGLTDTQYF.

This clone has just one count. This sequence joins TRBV28 and TRBJ1-2; the D is unclear. CDR3 size: 16 residues. Germline lookup yields CDR1 MDHEN and CDR2 SYDVKM. Trimming removed 6 bases at V and 7 bases at J, with 24 bases between. Written as DNA, the CDR3 is TGTGCCAGCAGCTCCCAACAGTGGCGCCCATCTGGTGGCTACACCTTC. Amino acids: CASSSQQWRPSGGYTF.

CDR3: CASSLGQGGTNEKLFF. The CDR3 region has the DNA TGTGCCAGCAGCTTAGGGCAGGGCGGAACTAATGAAAAACTGTTTTTT. This chain connects TRBV7-9 to TRBJ1-4; D may be TRBD1 (5 bases). Looked up from germline, CDR1 is SEHNR and CDR2 is FQNEAQ (reference sequence). Trimming pared 1 base from V and 1 base from J, leaving 10 bases between. The CDR3 is 16 residues long.

The J gene is TRBJ1-5, the V gene TRBV6-5; 9 bases agree with TRBD1. The CDR3 runs to 14 residues. After removal of 6 bases from V and 6 bases from J, the junction contained 6 bases not matched to a gene. In germline, CDR1 is MNHEY, CDR2 SVGAGI. The CDR3: CASSGTGKGQPQHF. As DNA, the CDR3 is TGTGCCAGCAGCGGGACAGGGAAGGGTCAGCCCCAGCATTTT.

This chain connects TRBV13 to TRBJ2-3; TRBD1 agrees at 9 bases. The CDR3 covers 15 residues. Germline trimming cut 5 bases from V and 3 bases from J; bases unmatched to any gene: 6. Germline lookup yields CDR1 PRHDT and CDR2 FYEKMQ (reference sequence). The CDR3 DNA sequence: TGTGCCAGCAGCCCTGACAGGGGGAAGACAGATACGCAGTATTTT. Its translation is CASSPDRGKTDTQYF. Combining the CDR3 with reference TRBV13 and TRBJ2-3 gives the whole variable domain AAGVIQSPRHLIKEKRETATLKCYPIPRHDTVYWYQQGPGQDPQFLISFYEKMQSDKGSIPDRFSAQQFSDYHSELNMSSLELGDSALYFCASSPDRGKTDTQYFGPGTRLTVL.

The chain links TRBV30 to TRBJ2-2; 10 positions agree with TRBD1. The V gene end was trimmed by 4 bases and the J gene end by 7 bases; junction bases not matched to a gene: 6. CDR3 length: 14 amino acids. Germline CDR1 and CDR2: GTSNPN and SVGIG (reference sequence). CDR3 in amino acids: CAWNRQGASGELFF. The CDR3 DNA reads as TGTGCCTGGAATCGACAGGGGGCGAGCGGGGAGCTGTTTTTT.

CDR3 protein: CASSIGTGGLQPQHF. For the CDR3, the DNA is TGTGCCAGTAGTATAGGGACAGGGGGCCTGCAGCCCCAGCATTTT. The chain employs TRBV19 and TRBJ1-5; 11 positions match TRBD1. The CDR3 extends over 15 amino acids. Per germline, CDR1 LNHDA and CDR2 SQIVND (reference sequence). The ends lost 1 base at V and 7 bases at J; junction bases unmatched: 3.

The genes are TRBV6-5 and TRBJ1-1; D is unclear. Germline CDR1 MNHEY, CDR2 SVGAGI. There are 13 residues in the CDR3. Trimming took 6 bases from V and 1 from J, leaving 9 bases between them. For the CDR3, the DNA is TGTGCCAGCAGATACGGGCAGAACACTGAAGCTTTCTTT. It codes for CASRYGQNTEAFF.

This clone was counted once. CDR3 sequence reads: CATSDYRTGGSDTQYF. The CDR3 DNA reads TGTGCCACCAGTGATTATAGGACAGGGGGTTCGGATACGCAGTATTTT. The chain uses TRBV24-1 and TRBJ2-3; 10 nucleotides line up with TRBD1. CDR3 length: 16 residues. Germline V gives CDR1 KGHDR, CDR2 SFDVKD. V lost 2 bases, J lost 6 bases, and 7 bases stayed unmatched.

The chain carries TRBV11-2 and TRBJ1-1; a weak D match, TRBD1 (6 bases). The CDR3 sequence is 15 residues long. V was shortened by 4 bases and J by 1 base, with 13 bases between the two germline ends. CDR1 and CDR2 (germline): SGHAT, FQNNGV. The CDR3 loop reads CASSSSTGGNTEAFF. CDR3 DNA sequence: TGTGCCAGCAGCTCCTCGACAGGAGGGAACACTGAAGCTTTCTTT.

This clone was seen a single time. The chain uses TRBV29-1 and TRBJ2-1; 9 bases are a match to TRBD2. The CDR3 spans 16 residues. V lost 1 base to trimming and J lost 4 bases; unmatched junction nucleotides: 8. Germline V gene sequence: CDR1 SQVTM, CDR2 ANQGSEA. This chain's CDR3 is CSVEGASGDRYNEQFF. CDR3 sequence (DNA): TGCAGCGTTGAAGGGGCTAGCGGGGATCGATACAATGAGCAGTTCTTC.

This chain joins TRBV9 and TRBJ2-3; TRBD2 matches at 14 bases. V lost 4 bases, J lost 4 bases, and 8 bases stayed unmatched. The germline V gene has CDR1 SGDLS and CDR2 YYNGEE. The CDR3 contains 17 residues. The CDR3 DNA follows: TGTGCCAGCAGCCCGTGGACTAGCGGGGGGATTGCAGATACGCAGTATTTT. It yields the protein CASSPWTSGGIADTQYF.